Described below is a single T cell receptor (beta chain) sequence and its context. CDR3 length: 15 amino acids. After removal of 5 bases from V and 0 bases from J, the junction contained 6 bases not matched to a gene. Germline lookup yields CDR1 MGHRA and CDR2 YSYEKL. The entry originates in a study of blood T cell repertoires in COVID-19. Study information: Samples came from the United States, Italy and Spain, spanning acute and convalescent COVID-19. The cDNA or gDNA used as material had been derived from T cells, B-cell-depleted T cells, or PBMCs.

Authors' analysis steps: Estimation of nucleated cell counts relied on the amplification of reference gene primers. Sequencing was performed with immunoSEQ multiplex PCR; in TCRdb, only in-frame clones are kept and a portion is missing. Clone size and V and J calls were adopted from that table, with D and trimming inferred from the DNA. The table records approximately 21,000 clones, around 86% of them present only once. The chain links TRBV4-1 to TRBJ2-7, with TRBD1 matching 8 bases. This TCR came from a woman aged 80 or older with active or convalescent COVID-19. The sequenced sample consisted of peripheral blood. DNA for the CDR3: TGCGCCAGCAGCTCTAGGACAGGGACCTCCTACGAGCAGTACTTC. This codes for CASSSRTGTSYEQYF.